The following is a TCR beta chain sequence with its context. Its antigen is undetermined. The sample originates from a study of post-analysis software for immune sequencing data. Notes on the study in general: Multiple sclerosis was associated with a significant reduction in normalized Chao1 diversity relative to controls. Comparison of patients with controls showed about 5 TRBV segments more frequent in patients, TRBV5-6, TRBV5-1 and TRBV20-1 among them.

Germline-derived CDR1 and CDR2 are SGDLS and YYNGEE. Trimming pared 8 bases from V and 2 bases from J, leaving 15 bases between. The CDR3 length is 14 residues. Built from TCR beta cDNA, the libraries had unique molecular identifiers in them. Using its own MiXCR run on the PCR reads, TCRdb lists one record per CDR3 protein. The sample lists roughly 800,000 distinct CDR3 sequences, roughly 50% occurring once. The receptor was isolated from a girl aged 5-17 years with multiple sclerosis. V is TRBV9 and J is TRBJ2-3; D could derive from TRBD1 or TRBD2 (5 bases each). The sequenced material came from blood. This CDR3 is CASVGDGDTDTQYF. The DNA for the CDR3 is TGTGCCAGTGTCGGGGACGGTGACACAGATACGCAGTATTTT. Full variable domain (outside the CDR3, taken from reference TRBV9 and TRBJ2-3): DSGVTQTPKHLITATGQRVTLRCSPRSGDLSVYWYQQSLDQGLQFLIQYYNGEERAKGNILERFSAQQFPDLHSELNLSSLELGDSALYFCASVGDGDTDTQYFGPGTRLTVL.